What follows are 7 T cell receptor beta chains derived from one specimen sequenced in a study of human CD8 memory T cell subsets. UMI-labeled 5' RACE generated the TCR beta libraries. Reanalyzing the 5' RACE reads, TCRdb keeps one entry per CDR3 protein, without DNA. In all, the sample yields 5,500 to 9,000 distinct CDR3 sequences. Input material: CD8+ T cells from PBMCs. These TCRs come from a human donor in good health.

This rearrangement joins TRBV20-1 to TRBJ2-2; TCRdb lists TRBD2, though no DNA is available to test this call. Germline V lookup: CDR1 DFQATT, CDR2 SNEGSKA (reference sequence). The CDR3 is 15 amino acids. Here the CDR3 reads CSARDGTSDTGELFF.

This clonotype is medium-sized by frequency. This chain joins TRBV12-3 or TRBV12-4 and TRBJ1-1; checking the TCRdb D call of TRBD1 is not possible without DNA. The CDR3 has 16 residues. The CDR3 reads CASSSPMLRGKREAFF.

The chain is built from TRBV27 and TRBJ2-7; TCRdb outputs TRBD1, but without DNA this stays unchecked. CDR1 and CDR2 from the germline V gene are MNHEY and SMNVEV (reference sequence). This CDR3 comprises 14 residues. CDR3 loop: CASSLGTGIYEQYF.

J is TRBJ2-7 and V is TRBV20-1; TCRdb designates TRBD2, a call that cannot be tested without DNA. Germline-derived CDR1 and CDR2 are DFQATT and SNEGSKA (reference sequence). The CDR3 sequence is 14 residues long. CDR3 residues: CSAREGQLWDEQYF.

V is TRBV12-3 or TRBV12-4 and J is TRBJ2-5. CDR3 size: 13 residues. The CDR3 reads CASSLETVRTQYF.

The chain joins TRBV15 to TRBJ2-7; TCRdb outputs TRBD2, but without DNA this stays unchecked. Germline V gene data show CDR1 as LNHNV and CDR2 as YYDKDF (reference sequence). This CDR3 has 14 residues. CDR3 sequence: CATSGSAAENEQYF.

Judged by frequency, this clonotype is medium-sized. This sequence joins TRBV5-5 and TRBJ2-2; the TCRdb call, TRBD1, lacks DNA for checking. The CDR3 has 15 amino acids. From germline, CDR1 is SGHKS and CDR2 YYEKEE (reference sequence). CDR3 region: CASSFRDGNTGELFF.